What follows is one T cell receptor beta chain and its context. Its antigen is undetermined. TCRdb keeps only in-frame clones here, not all; method: immunoSEQ multiplex PCR. The sample holds about 66,000 clones; 79% are singletons and the top ten take about a quarter. The CDR3 consists of 18 residues. With V trimmed by 0 bases and J by 2 bases, 9 bases remained unmatched. CDR1 is MNHEY, CDR2 SVGEGT, per germline. This record belongs to a study of T cell responses to AZD1222 COVID-19 vaccine. Study-level results: Repertoires were sampled only after the peak T cell response. Spike-wide coverage was observed for vaccine-associated CD4 TCRs, with dominant responses at 160-218 and 743-854.

The sequence was obtained from an adult in good health. This chain links TRBV6-2 or TRBV6-3 with TRBJ1-5; 8 nucleotides match TRBD1. The sample in question was peripheral blood, obtained on day 0 of MenACWY control vaccination. CDR3: CASSYSPLQGVGNQPQHF. CDR3 coding DNA: TGTGCCAGCAGTTACTCCCCACTACAGGGGGTAGGCAATCAGCCCCAGCATTTT.